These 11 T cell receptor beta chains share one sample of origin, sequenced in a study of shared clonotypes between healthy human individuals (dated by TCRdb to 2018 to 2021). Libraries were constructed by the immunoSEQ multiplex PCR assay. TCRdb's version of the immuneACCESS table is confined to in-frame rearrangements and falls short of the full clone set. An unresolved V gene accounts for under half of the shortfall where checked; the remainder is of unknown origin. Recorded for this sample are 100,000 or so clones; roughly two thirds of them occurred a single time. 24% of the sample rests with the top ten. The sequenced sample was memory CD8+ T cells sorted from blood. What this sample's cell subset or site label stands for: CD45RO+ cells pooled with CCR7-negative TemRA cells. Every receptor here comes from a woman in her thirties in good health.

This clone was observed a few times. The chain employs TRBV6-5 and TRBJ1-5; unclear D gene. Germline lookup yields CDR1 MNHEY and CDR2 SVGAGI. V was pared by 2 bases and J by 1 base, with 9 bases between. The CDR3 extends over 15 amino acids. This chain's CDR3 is CASSYRVDSNQPQHF. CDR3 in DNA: TGTGCCAGCAGTTACAGGGTCGACAGCAATCAGCCCCAGCATTTT.

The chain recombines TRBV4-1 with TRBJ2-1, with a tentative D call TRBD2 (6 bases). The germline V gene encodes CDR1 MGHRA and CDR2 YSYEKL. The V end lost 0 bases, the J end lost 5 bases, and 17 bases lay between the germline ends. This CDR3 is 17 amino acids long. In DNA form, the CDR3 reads TGCGCCAGCAGCCAAGAACGGTTCGGCGGGACCAACAATGAGCAGTTCTTC. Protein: CASSQERFGGTNNEQFF.

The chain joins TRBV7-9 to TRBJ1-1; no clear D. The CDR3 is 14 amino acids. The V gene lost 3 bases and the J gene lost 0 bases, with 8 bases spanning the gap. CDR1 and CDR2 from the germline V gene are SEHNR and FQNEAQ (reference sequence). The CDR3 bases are TGTGCCAGCAGCTTTGGGTACATGAACACTGAAGCTTTCTTT. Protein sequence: CASSFGYMNTEAFF.

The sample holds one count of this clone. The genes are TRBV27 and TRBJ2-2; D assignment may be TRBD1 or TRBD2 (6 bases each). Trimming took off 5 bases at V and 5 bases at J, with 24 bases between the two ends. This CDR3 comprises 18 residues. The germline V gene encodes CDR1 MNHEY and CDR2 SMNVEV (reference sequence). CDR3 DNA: TGTGCCAGCAGTGCCCAGCCCGGGGGCCCTAGGATGACCGGGGAGCTGTTTTTT. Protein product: CASSAQPGGPRMTGELFF.

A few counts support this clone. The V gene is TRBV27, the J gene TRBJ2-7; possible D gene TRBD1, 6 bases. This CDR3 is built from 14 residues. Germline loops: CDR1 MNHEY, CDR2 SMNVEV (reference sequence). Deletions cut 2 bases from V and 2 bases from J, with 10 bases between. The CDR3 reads CASSLKDSTYEQYF. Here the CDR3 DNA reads TGTGCCAGCAGTTTAAAGGACAGCACCTACGAGCAGTACTTC.

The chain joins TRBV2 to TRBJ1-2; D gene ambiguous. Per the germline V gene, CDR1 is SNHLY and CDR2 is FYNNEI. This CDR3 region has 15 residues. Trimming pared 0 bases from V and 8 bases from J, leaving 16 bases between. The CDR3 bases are TGTGCCAGCAGTGAAGCGCAAACAGCTTTGAGCGGCTACACCTTC. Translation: CASSEAQTALSGYTF.

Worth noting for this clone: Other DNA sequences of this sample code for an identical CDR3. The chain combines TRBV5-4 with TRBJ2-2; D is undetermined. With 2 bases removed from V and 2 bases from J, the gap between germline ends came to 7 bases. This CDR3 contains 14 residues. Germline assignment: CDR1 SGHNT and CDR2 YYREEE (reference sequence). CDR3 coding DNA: TGTGCCAGCAGCTTAGGCCTTAACACCGGGGAGCTGTTTTTT. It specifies CASSLGLNTGELFF.

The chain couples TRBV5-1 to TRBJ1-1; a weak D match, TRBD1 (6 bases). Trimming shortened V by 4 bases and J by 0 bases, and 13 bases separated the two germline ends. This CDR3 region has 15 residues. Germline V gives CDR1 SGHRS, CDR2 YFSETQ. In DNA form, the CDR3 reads TGCGCCAGCAGCCGAAGGACAGAGATGAACACTGAAGCTTTCTTT. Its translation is CASSRRTEMNTEAFF.

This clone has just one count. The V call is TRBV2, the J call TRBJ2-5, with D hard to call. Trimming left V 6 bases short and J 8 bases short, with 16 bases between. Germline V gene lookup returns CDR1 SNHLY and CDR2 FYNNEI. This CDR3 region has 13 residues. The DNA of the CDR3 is TGTGCCAGCAGCGCTGACACTTCCTCCACCCAGTACTTC. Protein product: CASSADTSSTQYF.

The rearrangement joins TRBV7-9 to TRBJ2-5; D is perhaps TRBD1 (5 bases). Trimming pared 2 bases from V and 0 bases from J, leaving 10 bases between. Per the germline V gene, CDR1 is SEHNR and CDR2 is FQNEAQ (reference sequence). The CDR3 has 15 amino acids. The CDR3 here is CASSLTGPYQETQYF. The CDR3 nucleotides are TGTGCCAGCAGCTTAACAGGACCGTACCAAGAGACCCAGTACTTC. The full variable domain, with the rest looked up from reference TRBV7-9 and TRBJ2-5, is DTGVSQNPRHKITKRGQNVTFRCDPISEHNRLYWYRQTLGQGPEFLTYFQNEAQLEKSRLLSDRFSAERPKGSFSTLEIQRTEQGDSAMYLCASSLTGPYQETQYFGPGTRLLVL.

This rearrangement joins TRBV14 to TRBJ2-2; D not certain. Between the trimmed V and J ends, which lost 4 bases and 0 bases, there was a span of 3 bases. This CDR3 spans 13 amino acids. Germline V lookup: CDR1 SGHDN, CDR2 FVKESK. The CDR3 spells CASSPTNTGELFF. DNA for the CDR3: TGTGCCAGCAGCCCCACGAACACCGGGGAGCTGTTTTTT.